One sample yielded the 30 T cell receptor beta chains listed below, sequenced in a study of shared clonotypes between healthy human individuals. Libraries were prepared by immunoSEQ multiplex PCR; TCRdb keeps only in-frame clonotypes and omits some of them. Here the sample spans around 2,000,000 clones, roughly 96% being singletons. Sequences were obtained from naive CD4+ T cells sorted from blood. Subset denoted: CD45RA+ positively selected. Every receptor here comes from a man aged 18 to 30 in good health.

This chain uses TRBV9 with TRBJ2-3; TRBD2 aligns across 7 bases. Germline values: CDR1 SGDLS, CDR2 YYNGEE. This CDR3 has 16 residues. V dropped 4 bases and J dropped 2; count of bases not matched to a gene: 10. This CDR3 reads CASSTRLAESTDTQYF. Here the CDR3 DNA reads TGTGCCAGCAGCACCCGACTAGCAGAATCCACAGATACGCAGTATTTT.

The rearrangement uses TRBV30 and TRBJ2-7; TRBD1 or TRBD2 may be the D gene (5 bases each). The V gene's germline CDR1 is GTSNPN and CDR2 SVGIG (reference sequence). Deletions cut 2 bases from V and 0 bases from J, with 11 bases between. The CDR3 covers 14 residues. CDR3 DNA: TGTGCCTGGAGTAATGGGGGTGACTCCTACGAGCAGTACTTC. This translates into CAWSNGGDSYEQYF.

This clone occurred once. The chain recombines TRBV28 with TRBJ2-2; 8 bases are a match to TRBD1. CDR3 length: 16 amino acids. J gave up 5 bases and V 6 bases, and 11 bases lay outside the gene matches. Germline V gene lookup returns CDR1 MDHEN and CDR2 SYDVKM. The CDR3 nucleotides are TGTGCCAGCAGCCTAACGGACAGGGCGGGGACCGGGGAGCTGTTTTTT. The encoded protein is CASSLTDRAGTGELFF.

The chain couples TRBV10-3 to TRBJ2-7, with 10 bases aligning to TRBD1. The CDR3 runs 14 residues. The V gene end was trimmed by 6 bases and the J gene end by 3 bases; junction bases not matched to a gene: 5. Germline V gene lookup returns CDR1 ENHRY and CDR2 SYGVKD. The CDR3, as DNA: TGTGCCATCAGGTCCGGGACAGGGGACTACGAGCAGTACTTC. Its protein is CAIRSGTGDYEQYF.

The V and J genes are TRBV12-5 and TRBJ1-3; D is ambiguous. The CDR3 runs to 14 residues. Deletions cut 3 bases from V and 2 bases from J, with 8 bases between. The germline gives CDR1 LGHNT, CDR2 FRNRAP. The CDR3 DNA is TGTGCTAGTGGTTTAGGTGGGGCTGGAAACACCATATATTTT. Protein product: CASGLGGAGNTIYF.

Concerning this clone itself: Different DNA sequences within this sample yield the same CDR3. V is TRBV18 and J is TRBJ2-5; TRBD1 or TRBD2 may be the D gene (5 bases each). The V gene lost 3 bases and the J gene lost 2 bases, with 10 bases spanning the gap. Looked up from germline, CDR1 is KGHSH and CDR2 is LQKENI. This CDR3 has 14 residues. CDR3 loop: CASSPGPAQETQYF. CDR3 bases: TGTGCCAGCTCACCGGGACCGGCTCAAGAGACCCAGTACTTC. Complete variable domain (other parts from reference TRBV18 and TRBJ2-5): NAGVMQNPRHLVRRRGQEARLRCSPMKGHSHVYWYRQLPEEGLKFMVYLQKENIIDESGMPKERFSAEFPKEGPSILRIQQVVRGDSAAYFCASSPGPAQETQYFGPGTRLLVL.

J is TRBJ1-1 and V is TRBV6-5, with TRBD1 identical over 7 bases. This CDR3 has 15 residues. CDR1 is MNHEY, CDR2 SVGAGI, per germline. J was trimmed by 11 bases and V by 5 bases; bases with no gene match: 17. The CDR3 DNA follows: TGTGCCAGCAGTAACCCCAGACAGGGAATCTCTGGGGCTTTCTTT. This sequence encodes CASSNPRQGISGAFF.

The V and J genes are TRBV19 and TRBJ2-3, with TRBD2 identical over 7 bases. With V trimmed by 3 bases and J by 2 bases, 2 bases remained unmatched. CDR3 length: 14 amino acids. The germline gives CDR1 LNHDA, CDR2 SQIVND (reference sequence). Here the CDR3 reads CASSMRENTDTQYF. As DNA, the CDR3 is TGTGCCAGTAGTATGCGGGAGAACACAGATACGCAGTATTTT.

The rearrangement uses TRBV7-9 and TRBJ1-1, with D unclear. This CDR3 region has 14 residues. Trimming shortened V by 4 bases and J by 5 bases, and 14 bases separated the two germline ends. CDR1 and CDR2 from the germline V gene are SEHNR and FQNEAQ (reference sequence). The CDR3 is CASSSGLMGTEAFF. In DNA, the CDR3 is TGTGCCAGCAGCTCGGGTTTGATGGGTACTGAAGCTTTCTTT.

V is TRBV15 and J is TRBJ2-1; D may be TRBD2 (5 bases). Deletions cut 0 bases from V and 8 bases from J, with 17 bases between. The CDR3 is 16 amino acids. The V gene's germline CDR1 is LNHNV and CDR2 YYDKDF (reference sequence). The CDR3 DNA follows: TGTGCCACCAGCAGAGACCAAGGACTTGTGTTCGATGAGCAGTTCTTC. It encodes CATSRDQGLVFDEQFF. The full variable domain, in which reference TRBV15 and TRBJ2-1 provide the parts outside the CDR3, is DAMVIQNPRYQVTQFGKPVTLSCSQTLNHNVMYWYQQKSSQAPKLLFHYYDKDFNNEADTPDNFQSRRPNTSFCFLDIRSPGLGDTAMYLCATSRDQGLVFDEQFFGPGTRLTVL.

This clone was detected only once. Other DNA sequences of this sample code for an identical CDR3. V and J are TRBV18 and TRBJ2-5, with D unclear. In germline, CDR1 is KGHSH, CDR2 LQKENI. V was pared by 3 bases and J by 1 base, with 9 bases between. CDR3 length: 14 amino acids. The CDR3 coding sequence is TGTGCCAGCTCACCGGTGAGATCCCAAGAGACCCAGTACTTC. Its protein is CASSPVRSQETQYF.

CDR3 sequence (DNA): TGTGCCAGCAGTGAAATAGGAACCTACGAGCAGTACTTC. Protein sequence: CASSEIGTYEQYF. This chain links TRBV2 with TRBJ2-7; D call uncertain. Per germline, CDR1 SNHLY and CDR2 FYNNEI. The CDR3 is made up of 13 amino acids. V lost 2 bases and J 2 bases, leaving 7 bases between the germline ends.

The rearrangement uses TRBV10-3 and TRBJ2-2; 8 nucleotides agree with TRBD1. Germline loops: CDR1 ENHRY, CDR2 SYGVKD. V shed 2 bases, J shed 5 bases, and the junction held 4 bases outside the gene matches. The CDR3 is 15 amino acids. The CDR3 bases are TGTGCCATCAGTGAGGACAGGGGCAGGACCGGGGAGCTGTTTTTT. This translates into CAISEDRGRTGELFF.

The genes are TRBV6-5 and TRBJ1-5; D remains ambiguous. V gave up 5 bases and J gave up 2 bases, with 10 bases separating them. The V gene's germline CDR1 is MNHEY and CDR2 SVGAGI. This CDR3 region has 14 residues. The CDR3 coding sequence is TGTGCCAGCAGTCGCAAGGGCGGCAATCAGCCCCAGCATTTT. Translated: CASSRKGGNQPQHF.

This chain joins TRBV19 and TRBJ1-3, with D maybe TRBD1 (5 bases). Germline V gene data show CDR1 as LNHDA and CDR2 as SQIVND (reference sequence). Deletions cut 4 bases from V and 4 bases from J, with 17 bases between. This CDR3 has 16 amino acids. The CDR3 bases are TGTGCCAGTAGTACTGCGCCGGGGCCAGCCGGAAACACCATATATTTT. This translates into CASSTAPGPAGNTIYF.

The chain has TRBV6-1 and TRBJ1-1; D ambiguous. V was clipped by 2 bases and J by 7 bases, with 17 bases between them. CDR3 length equals 15 residues. From germline, CDR1 is MNHNS and CDR2 SASEGT. The CDR3 coding sequence is TGTGCCAGCAGTGAACAGAGCCTTGGGGAGGATGAAGCTTTCTTT. Its protein product is CASSEQSLGEDEAFF.

Here the CDR3 reads CSVEEGRTATNEKLFF. DNA of the CDR3: TGCAGCGTTGAAGAGGGGAGGACAGCTACTAATGAAAAACTGTTTTTT. The chain carries TRBV29-1 and TRBJ1-4; perhaps TRBD1 as D (6 bases). Trimming shortened V by 0 bases and J by 2 bases, and 13 bases separated the two germline ends. Germline lookup yields CDR1 SQVTM and CDR2 ANQGSEA. There are 16 residues in the CDR3.

This chain uses TRBV5-1 with TRBJ2-2, with 11 positions matching TRBD2. CDR1 and CDR2 (germline): SGHRS, YFSETQ. Trimming cost V 4 bases and J 3 bases; bases outside gene matches: 11. The CDR3 totals 18 residues. CDR3 coding DNA: TGCGCCAGCAGCGTGGATTCTTCTAGCGGGAGGTACACCGGGGAGCTGTTTTTT. This translates into CASSVDSSSGRYTGELFF.

This clone was seen just once. The chain has TRBV14 and TRBJ2-3; TRBD1 aligns across 9 bases. The CDR3 runs 17 residues. V gave up 1 base and J gave up 2 bases; unmatched junction bases: 7. The germline V gene encodes CDR1 SGHDN and CDR2 FVKESK. The CDR3 reads CASSQGDRAFPTDTQYF. The DNA for the CDR3 is TGTGCCAGCAGCCAAGGGGACAGGGCGTTTCCCACAGATACGCAGTATTTT.

This clone was detected once. V and J are TRBV29-1 and TRBJ1-2; TRBD1 aligns across 11 bases. Germline trimming cut 5 bases from V and 2 bases from J; bases unmatched to any gene: 7. The CDR3 consists of 15 residues. CDR1 is SQVTM and CDR2 is ANQGSEA in the germline V gene. The DNA of the CDR3 is TGCAGCGTTTCTCGGACAGGGGGCTCGAACTATGGCTACACCTTC. This gives the protein CSVSRTGGSNYGYTF.

A note on this clone: Mismatch with germline at one junction end may stem from a read error. V gene TRBV28 combines with J gene TRBJ1-5; tentatively, D is TRBD1 (5 bases). Germline CDR1 MDHEN, CDR2 SYDVKM. The CDR3 contains 17 residues. CDR3 sequence reads: CASSLWRGTVSSQPQHF. The CDR3 DNA sequence: TGTGCCAGCAGTTTATGGAGAGGGACGGTCAGCAGTCAGCCCCAGCATTTT.

V and J are TRBV2 and TRBJ1-4; possible D gene TRBD1, 6 bases. V lost 4 bases and J lost 4, with 13 bases in between. The CDR3 runs 15 residues. Germline CDR1 is SNHLY and CDR2 is FYNNEI. The CDR3 region has the DNA TGTGCCAGCAGTGTACAAGGACAGAGTAATGAAAAACTGTTTTTT. It translates to CASSVQGQSNEKLFF.

The chain has TRBV19 and TRBJ2-7; 9 nucleotides match TRBD1. CDR3 length: 15 residues. V was pared by 6 bases and J by 1 base, with 7 bases of the junction left unmatched. Germline V gene lookup returns CDR1 LNHDA and CDR2 SQIVND (reference sequence). Here the CDR3 reads CASSPSGTGSYEQYF. DNA for the CDR3: TGTGCCAGTAGCCCAAGCGGGACAGGGTCCTACGAGCAGTACTTC.

About this clone: Other DNA sequences from this sample encode an identical CDR3 as well. This chain connects TRBV7-2 to TRBJ2-7; D is possibly TRBD2 (5 bases). With 5 bases removed from V and 4 bases from J, the gap between germline ends came to 9 bases. Germline V gene data show CDR1 as SGHTA and CDR2 as FQGNSA. The CDR3 runs 12 residues. The CDR3 reads CASSPSGYEQYF. The CDR3 bases are TGTGCCAGCAGCCCAAGCGGATACGAGCAGTACTTC.

This chain uses TRBV6-1 with TRBJ1-2; TRBD1 matches at 9 bases. The V gene's germline CDR1 is MNHNS and CDR2 SASEGT. CDR3 size: 15 residues. Trimming at V came to 5 bases and at J to 3 bases, leaving 7 bases not matched to a gene. CDR3 in amino acids: CASSRSGTGHYGYTF. The CDR3 bases are TGTGCCAGCAGTAGATCCGGGACAGGGCACTATGGCTACACCTTC.

The V call is TRBV5-4, the J call TRBJ2-5; 10 bases match TRBD2. The CDR3 sequence is 15 residues long. The junction had 8 bases not matched to a gene; V was cut back by 4 bases and J by 5 bases. Germline V CDR1 and CDR2: SGHNT, YYREEE (reference sequence). The CDR3 region has the DNA TGTGCCAGCAGCCCGCAACTAGCGGGGTCCGAGACCCAGTACTTC. Translation gives CASSPQLAGSETQYF.

The J gene is TRBJ2-1, the V gene TRBV5-8; 9 bases line up with TRBD2. The CDR3 is 15 residues long. In germline, CDR1 is SGHTS, CDR2 YDEGEE. V lost 4 bases and J lost 6; bases outside the gene matches: 8. This CDR3 is CASSPGLAISNEQFF. The CDR3, as DNA: TGTGCCAGCAGCCCAGGACTAGCGATCTCCAATGAGCAGTTCTTC.

This clone occurred once. The same CDR3 arises from other DNA sequences in this sample as well. The chain joins TRBV2 to TRBJ2-5; 9 nucleotides line up with TRBD1. The germline V gene encodes CDR1 SNHLY and CDR2 FYNNEI. The CDR3 totals 13 residues. Germline trimming cut 6 bases from V and 5 bases from J; bases unmatched to any gene: 4. The CDR3 coding sequence is TGTGCCAGCAGCAGGGACAGGGAGGAGACCCAGTACTTC. This translates into CASSRDREETQYF.

In regard to this clone: Additional DNA sequences in this sample encode the identical CDR3. This chain uses TRBV5-1 with TRBJ1-4; 9 nucleotides match TRBD1. Germline CDR1 is SGHRS and CDR2 is YFSETQ. The ends lost 3 bases at V and 8 bases at J; junction bases unmatched: 5. CDR3 size: 14 residues. Here the CDR3 DNA reads TGCGCCAGCAGCTCGACAGGGGGTGTGGAAAAACTGTTTTTT. It translates to CASSSTGGVEKLFF.

The J gene is TRBJ1-1, the V gene TRBV5-1; weak D call: TRBD1 (6 bases). The CDR3 loop spans 16 amino acids. Germline CDR1 reads SGHRS; CDR2 reads YFSETQ. The V and J ends lost 6 bases and 1 base respectively, with 19 bases between them. The CDR3 nucleotides read TGCGCCAGCACCCCCGGAGGGGGGTCGGGGAACACTGAAGCTTTCTTT. This encodes CASTPGGGSGNTEAFF.